The entry below describes one T cell receptor (beta chain). The data are from a study of shared clonotypes between healthy human individuals. Germline CDR1 is MDHEN and CDR2 is SYDVKM. The CDR3 sequence is 17 residues long. The V segment lost 8 bases and the J segment 0 bases; nucleotides outside the gene matches: 13. Every subset had its genomic DNA shared out evenly among several immunoSEQ plates. Clones were sequenced by immunoSEQ multiplex PCR, and TCRdb holds only the in-frame ones, with some missing. Of approximately 1.1 million clones in the sample, around 78% were seen once. The receptor was derived from a man aged 18 to 30 in good health. Some clones in this sample may be carry-over from other donors' samples. The rearrangement uses TRBV28 and TRBJ1-3, with 7 bases lining up with TRBD1. Source material: memory CD4+ T cells from PBMCs. Subset meaning: CD45RA-negative fraction. CDR3: CASYVSRGQSSGNTIYF. In DNA form, the CDR3 reads TGTGCCAGCTATGTATCGAGGGGACAGAGCTCTGGAAACACCATATATTTT.